These T cell receptor beta chains were read from a single sample in a study of blood T cell repertoires in COVID-19. This table comes from immunoSEQ multiplex PCR, and its TCRdb copy is limited to in-frame clones, with some not included. The sample contains under 450,000 clones, roughly 90% of which appear only once. Source material: PBMCs or T cells enriched from blood (not recorded which). These receptors were obtained from a woman in her forties who had been exposed to COVID-19. The CDR3 runs from the conserved cysteine through the conserved F or W. D genes are given only for firm matches. Size tells how often a clone was seen (once, few, many) or the class of an expanded clone, and some rows leave it out.

DNA	CDR3	D	V	size	J
TGTGCCAGCAGCTTCACGGTCCGGAACACTGAAGCTTTCTTT	CASSFTVRNTEAFF	.	TRBV5-6	.	TRBJ1-1
TGTGCCAGCAGTTACGTTGGAACGAGGGACACTGAAGCTTTCTTT	CASSYVGTRDTEAFF	.	TRBV6-5	.	TRBJ1-1
TGTGCCATCAGTGGGACAGGGGGGACGAGGGACACTGAAGCTTTCTTT	CAISGTGGTRDTEAFF	TRBD1	TRBV10-3	.	TRBJ1-1
TGTGCCAGCAAAGGCCAGACAGCTATTCCCACTGAAGCTTTCTTT	CASKGQTAIPTEAFF	.	TRBV6-5	.	TRBJ1-1
TGTGCCAGCAGTAGACAGGGGGTGAACCAAGAGACCCAGTACTTC	CASSRQGVNQETQYF	TRBD1	TRBV2	.	TRBJ2-5
TGTGCCAGCAGCTTAGCTCGGGGACAGCCCCAGCATTTT	CASSLARGQPQHF	.	TRBV7-2	.	TRBJ1-5
TGTGCCAGCAGGACAGGGGGCACCGGGGAGCTGTTTTTT	CASRTGGTGELFF	TRBD1	TRBV12-3/TRBV12-4	.	TRBJ2-2
TGTGCCAGCAGTCCTGGGACTAGCCCCCAAAAGTTCTTC	CASSPGTSPQKFF	TRBD2	TRBV12-3/TRBV12-4	.	TRBJ2-1
TGTGCCAGCTCACCAATCGGGTTGGGACTAACCTACGAGCAGTACTTC	CASSPIGLGLTYEQYF	TRBD2	TRBV18	.	TRBJ2-7
TGTGCCAGCCGCGGGAGGGGGGGCTTAAATCCCCTTGGAGGCTACACCTTC	CASRGRGGLNPLGGYTF	.	TRBV27	.	TRBJ1-2
TGTGCCAGCAGCTCAAAGGCGCGCAGGGACTATGGCTACACCTTC	CASSSKARRDYGYTF	.	TRBV7-2	.	TRBJ1-2
TGTGCCAGCAGTGTGAGACCCAGGGACTCATATGGCTACACCTTC	CASSVRPRDSYGYTF	.	TRBV6-4	once	TRBJ1-2
TGTGCCAGCAGTGGGGGGACAGGGGGCGCAGGCAATCAGCCCCAGCATTTT	CASSGGTGGAGNQPQHF	TRBD1	TRBV2	.	TRBJ1-5
TGTGCCAGTAGTATCGGGACAGTGAACACTGAAGCTTTCTTT	CASSIGTVNTEAFF	TRBD1	TRBV19	.	TRBJ1-1
TGTGCCAGCAGCGGGACAGGCAATCAGCCCCAGCATTTT	CASSGTGNQPQHF	.	TRBV21-1	.	TRBJ1-5
TGTGCCTGGAGTCGGGCAGGGATAGTAGGAGATACGCAGTATTTT	CAWSRAGIVGDTQYF	.	TRBV30	.	TRBJ2-3
TGTGCCAGCCCTATGGAGGGCCTTTTCTACGAGCAGTACTTC	CASPMEGLFYEQYF	.	TRBV2	.	TRBJ2-7
TGCAGCGTTGAAAGGGACAGGGGACTGGAAAACATTCAGTACTTC	CSVERDRGLENIQYF	TRBD1	TRBV29-1	.	TRBJ2-4
TGTGCCAGCAGTGGGGCAACGGGGTCTGGAAACACCATATATTTT	CASSGATGSGNTIYF	.	TRBV2	.	TRBJ1-3
TGTGCCAGCAGTGAAGGCGTCAGCGAACTTGCTATAGCCAAAAACATTCAGTACTTC	CASSEGVSELAIAKNIQYF	.	TRBV6-1	.	TRBJ2-4
TGTGCCAGCAGCTCCGGCCAGCCGGTTGTTCGGGACTACACCTTC	CASSSGQPVVRDYTF	.	TRBV9	.	TRBJ1-2
TGTGCCAGTAACCGTCAGGGGGGCAGTTTGGATGGCTACACCTTC	CASNRQGGSLDGYTF	TRBD1	TRBV19	.	TRBJ1-2
TGTGCCAGCAGTACCGGACGGTTGGAGGGGACTGAAGCTTTCTTT	CASSTGRLEGTEAFF	.	TRBV6-2/TRBV6-3	once	TRBJ1-1
TGCGCCAGCAGCATCGTAACCGGGACAGGGACCCCCTTTAGCAATCAGCCCCAGCATTTT	CASSIVTGTGTPFSNQPQHF	TRBD1	TRBV10-1	.	TRBJ1-5
TGCGCCAGCAGCTTGGTACCTAGAACGGGTGAGACCCAGTACTTC	CASSLVPRTGETQYF	.	TRBV5-1	.	TRBJ2-5